The 21 T cell receptor beta chains presented below share a single source sample, sequenced in a study of blood T cell repertoires in COVID-19. The table came from immunoSEQ multiplex PCR; TCRdb's copy has only in-frame clones and leaves some out. The sample holds some 330,000 clones, over 75% seen once. The sample taken for sequencing was PBMCs or T cells enriched from blood (not recorded which). Every receptor here comes from a man aged 25 to 40 who had recovered from COVID-19.

The sample holds a few counts of this clone. The chain has TRBV19 and TRBJ1-3, with 8 bases identical to TRBD1. The germline V gene has CDR1 LNHDA and CDR2 SQIVND (reference sequence). The CDR3 totals 14 residues. The J segment lost 0 bases and the V segment lost 9 bases, leaving 4 bases of the junction unmatched. The chain's CDR3 is CASRDRSSGNTIYF. DNA for the CDR3: TGTGCCAGCCGGGACAGGAGCTCTGGAAACACCATATATTTT.

This clone was counted a few times. The chain joins TRBV5-1 to TRBJ1-3; a weak D match, TRBD1 (5 bases). Trimming pared 2 bases from V and 2 bases from J, leaving 8 bases between. Germline-derived CDR1 and CDR2 are SGHRS and YFSETQ. This CDR3 region has 14 residues. CDR3 sequence (DNA): TGCGCCAGCAGCTTAGACAGTACTGGAAACACCATATATTTT. Encoded protein: CASSLDSTGNTIYF.

The genes are TRBV19 and TRBJ1-4; D uncertain. The CDR3 covers 16 residues. Looked up from germline, CDR1 is LNHDA and CDR2 is SQIVND (reference sequence). Trimming removed 3 bases at V and 5 bases at J, with 16 bases between. DNA for the CDR3: TGTGCCAGTAGTATTGGGAGCTTACTTTCAAATGAAAAACTGTTTTTT. The encoded protein is CASSIGSLLSNEKLFF.

This clone has only one observation. This sequence joins TRBV28 and TRBJ1-1; 7 bases fit TRBD1. Germline V gene lookup returns CDR1 MDHEN and CDR2 SYDVKM. Trimming at V came to 7 bases and at J to 8 bases, leaving 10 bases not matched to a gene. This CDR3 comprises 13 residues. CDR3 sequence reads: CASTISMTGEAFF. CDR3 DNA: TGTGCCAGCACCATATCTATGACAGGGGAAGCTTTCTTT.

The chain has TRBV13 and TRBJ2-2, with D possibly being TRBD2 (6 bases). Trimming left V 6 bases short and J 0 bases short, with 20 bases between. In germline, CDR1 is PRHDT, CDR2 FYEKMQ (reference sequence). CDR3 size: 18 residues. Here the CDR3 DNA reads TGTGCCAGCAGGAGAGAGTTGAGCGGAGGGGCGAACACCGGGGAGCTGTTTTTT. Residues: CASRRELSGGANTGELFF.

The chain has TRBV14 and TRBJ2-7; possibly TRBD2 for D (5 bases). Looked up from germline, CDR1 is SGHDN and CDR2 is FVKESK. This CDR3 contains 17 residues. Trimming stripped 1 base from V and 6 bases from J, with 22 bases between. As DNA, the CDR3 is TGTGCCAGCAGCCAAGTGCGGGCCGCGGGCCTGCTGAGCGAGCAGTACTTC. It yields the protein CASSQVRAAGLLSEQYF.

CDR3 sequence reads: CASSSGGASYEQYF. In DNA, the CDR3 is TGTGCCAGCAGCTCGGGAGGGGCCTCCTACGAGCAGTACTTC. This sequence joins TRBV7-9 and TRBJ2-7, with TRBD2 matching 8 bases. CDR1 is SEHNR, CDR2 FQNEAQ, per germline (reference sequence). V trimming: 4 bases; J trimming: 0 bases; junction bases outside the gene matches: 2. This CDR3 has 14 amino acids.

V is TRBV28 and J is TRBJ2-3; TRBD2 aligns across 8 bases. J gave up 0 bases and V 0 bases, and 14 bases lay outside the gene matches. Germline V lookup: CDR1 MDHEN, CDR2 SYDVKM. The CDR3 covers 20 residues. CDR3 residues: CASSLWAGGVPATSTDTQYF. In DNA, the CDR3 is TGTGCCAGCAGTTTATGGGCGGGGGGCGTGCCCGCAACTAGCACAGATACGCAGTATTTT.

This clone came up once. J is TRBJ2-5 and V is TRBV6-5, with D perhaps TRBD1 (6 bases). CDR3 size: 13 residues. Germline-derived CDR1 and CDR2 are MNHEY and SVGAGI. Trimming removed 0 bases from V and 7 bases from J, with 9 bases in between. The CDR3 region is CASSYSIGGTQYF. The CDR3 nucleotides read TGTGCCAGCAGTTACTCTATAGGGGGGACCCAGTACTTC.

This chain joins TRBV5-1 and TRBJ1-2; D is undetermined. Trimming stripped 4 bases from V and 4 bases from J, with 11 bases between. Germline CDR1 SGHRS, CDR2 YFSETQ. This CDR3 is 13 amino acids long. The DNA of the CDR3 is TGCGCCAGCAGCGAGGGTATTCTCTATGGCTACACCTTC. Its protein product is CASSEGILYGYTF.

The V call is TRBV27, the J call TRBJ1-5, with 7 positions matching TRBD1. The CDR3 runs 17 residues. Trimming at V came to 3 bases and at J to 1 base, leaving 9 bases not matched to a gene. Germline V gives CDR1 MNHEY, CDR2 SMNVEV (reference sequence). DNA for the CDR3: TGTGCCAGCAGTTTTTGGGACACAGGGGTAAGCAATCAGCCCCAGCATTTT. Amino acid sequence: CASSFWDTGVSNQPQHF.

The chain is built from TRBV7-9 and TRBJ2-2, with TRBD1 matching 9 bases. From germline, CDR1 is SEHNR and CDR2 FQNEAQ (reference sequence). V lost 3 bases to trimming and J lost 6 bases; unmatched junction nucleotides: 11. The CDR3 is made up of 17 amino acids. The DNA for the CDR3 is TGTGCCAGCAGCTTTACCGCCGGGACAGGGTACCCCGGGGAGCTGTTTTTT. Translated, it gives CASSFTAGTGYPGELFF.

The V call is TRBV6-4, the J call TRBJ2-1; the match to TRBD2 covers 8 bases. The V and J ends lost 8 bases and 6 bases, in that order; junction bases with no gene match: 12. The CDR3 has 15 amino acids. Germline CDR1 reads MRHNA; CDR2 reads SNTAGT. The CDR3 loop is CASPKGLDPSNEQFF. Here the CDR3 DNA reads TGTGCCAGCCCCAAGGGACTAGATCCCTCCAATGAGCAGTTCTTC.

This clone showed up just once. The V call is TRBV6-4, the J call TRBJ1-6, with D possibly TRBD1 on 6 matching bases. The CDR3 runs 16 residues. The germline V gene encodes CDR1 MRHNA and CDR2 SNTAGT. V lost 3 bases and J 1 base, leaving 10 bases between the germline ends. The CDR3: CASSEEGGSYNSPLHF. The CDR3 DNA reads TGTGCCAGCAGTGAGGAGGGGGGGTCCTATAATTCACCCCTCCACTTT.

This clone has a handful of counts. The genes are TRBV2 and TRBJ2-1, with D possibly matching TRBD1 (5 bases). The length of the CDR3 is 12 residues. The germline V and J ends were trimmed by 6 bases and 5 bases, with 8 bases remaining between them. The germline V gene has CDR1 SNHLY and CDR2 FYNNEI. The chain's CDR3 is CASSTGDNEQFF. For the CDR3, the DNA is TGTGCCAGCAGCACAGGAGACAATGAGCAGTTCTTC.

The sample holds many counts of this clone. DNA of the CDR3: TGTGCCAGTACTCTCGGGGGGCCGAACACTGAAGCTTTCTTT. Encoded protein: CASTLGGPNTEAFF. The chain employs TRBV19 and TRBJ1-1; a possible D gene is TRBD1 (6 bases). Deletions cut 7 bases from V and 1 base from J, with 13 bases between. Germline values: CDR1 LNHDA, CDR2 SQIVND (reference sequence). The CDR3 extends over 14 amino acids. Full variable domain (missing parts from reference TRBV19 and TRBJ1-1): DGGITQSPKYLFRKEGQNVTLSCEQNLNHDAMYWYRQDPGQGLRLIYYSQIVNDFQKGDIAEGYSVSREKKESFPLTVTSAQKNPTAFYLCASTLGGPNTEAFFGQGTRLTVV.

The chain uses TRBV4-1 and TRBJ1-2; D might be TRBD1 (6 bases). Trimming cost V 1 base and J 7 bases, with 13 bases left between them. Germline V CDR1 and CDR2: MGHRA, YSYEKL. This CDR3 contains 14 residues. DNA of the CDR3: TGCGCCAGCAGCCAAGCCACAGGGTTACTTGGCTACACCTTC. This encodes CASSQATGLLGYTF.

The chain joins TRBV5-4 to TRBJ2-6, with 8 bases that match TRBD1. The CDR3 is 15 residues long. V shed 4 bases and J 2 bases; nucleotides not matched to a gene: 2. The germline CDR1 and CDR2 sequences are SGHNT and YYREEE (reference sequence). The CDR3 region has the DNA TGTGCCAGCAGCCCGGGACAGGCTGGGGCCAACGTCCTGACTTTC. Translation gives CASSPGQAGANVLTF. The whole variable domain, filled in from reference TRBV5-4 and TRBJ2-6, reads ETGVTQSPTHLIKTRGQQVTLRCSSQSGHNTVSWYQQALGQGPQFIFQYYREEENGRGNFPPRFSGLQFPNYSSELNVNALELDDSALYLCASSPGQAGANVLTFGAGSRLTVL.

The rearrangement uses TRBV9 and TRBJ2-3; 7 bases fit TRBD1. This CDR3 is 12 amino acids long. J was trimmed by 10 bases and V by 4 bases; bases with no gene match: 6. Germline CDR1 is SGDLS and CDR2 is YYNGEE. The CDR3 is CASSTRQGSQYF. The CDR3 DNA follows: TGTGCCAGCAGCACCCGACAGGGTTCGCAGTATTTT. Full variable domain (outside the CDR3, taken from reference TRBV9 and TRBJ2-3): DSGVTQTPKHLITATGQRVTLRCSPRSGDLSVYWYQQSLDQGLQFLIQYYNGEERAKGNILERFSAQQFPDLHSELNLSSLELGDSALYFCASSTRQGSQYFGPGTRLTVL.

J is TRBJ2-4 and V is TRBV7-8; 12 bases fit TRBD1. Per germline, CDR1 SGHVS and CDR2 FQNEAQ. The J segment lost 9 bases and the V segment lost 4 bases, leaving 7 bases of the junction unmatched. The CDR3 totals 15 residues. The chain's CDR3 is CASSSMGQGAGIQYF. The CDR3 bases are TGTGCCAGCAGCTCGATGGGACAGGGGGCCGGCATTCAGTACTTC.

J is TRBJ1-5 and V is TRBV2, with D possibly being TRBD1 (5 bases). Germline V lookup: CDR1 SNHLY, CDR2 FYNNEI. This CDR3 comprises 14 residues. V was shortened by 5 bases and J by 1 base, with 9 bases between the two germline ends. The CDR3 DNA follows: TGTGCCAGCAGTTACGACAGCAGCAATCAGCCCCAGCATTTT. This sequence encodes CASSYDSSNQPQHF. Full variable domain (outside the CDR3, taken from reference TRBV2 and TRBJ1-5): EPEVTQTPSHQVTQMGQEVILRCVPISNHLYFYWYRQILGQKVEFLVSFYNNEISEKSEIFDDQFSVERPDGSNFTLKIRSTKLEDSAMYFCASSYDSSNQPQHFGDGTRLSIL.